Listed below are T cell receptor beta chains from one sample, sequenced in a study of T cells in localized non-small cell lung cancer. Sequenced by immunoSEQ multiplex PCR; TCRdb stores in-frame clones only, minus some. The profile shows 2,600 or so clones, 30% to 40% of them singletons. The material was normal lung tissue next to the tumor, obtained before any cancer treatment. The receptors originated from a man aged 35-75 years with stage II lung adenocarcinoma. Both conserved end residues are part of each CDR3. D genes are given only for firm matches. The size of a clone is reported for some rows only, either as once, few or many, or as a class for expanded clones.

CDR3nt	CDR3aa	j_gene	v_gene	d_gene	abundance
TGTGCCAGCAGCCCCTTGGGGCGTGTATATGAGACCCAGTACTTC	CASSPLGRVYETQYF	TRBJ2-5	TRBV9	-	few
TGTGCCAGCAGCCGGGACAGAAACTATGGCTACACCTTC	CASSRDRNYGYTF	TRBJ1-2	TRBV19	TRBD1	-
TGTGCCAGCAGTTACCTAGGGTACGATGGCTACACCTTC	CASSYLGYDGYTF	TRBJ1-2	TRBV6-8	-	few
TGTGCCAGCAGTTTCAGGGGAGATGAGCAGTTCTTC	CASSFRGDEQFF	TRBJ2-1	TRBV28	-	-
TGTGCCAGCAGTTTAGGGACGACGTCCCCCTATGGCTACACCTTC	CASSLGTTSPYGYTF	TRBJ1-2	TRBV28	-	few
TGTGCCAGCAGCTGGACATCCCCTTGGAACGGGGAGCTGTTTTTT	CASSWTSPWNGELFF	TRBJ2-2	TRBV6-8	-	once
TGCGCCAGCAGCTTGGCCGACACTTACAATGAGCAGTTCTTC	CASSLADTYNEQFF	TRBJ2-1	TRBV5-1	-	-
TGTGCCTGGTCGGGGGATGGCGCCACTGAAGCTTTCTTT	CAWSGDGATEAFF	TRBJ1-1	TRBV30	-	-
TGTGCCATCGGAAAAGGCTCTGGAAACACCATATATTTT	CAIGKGSGNTIYF	TRBJ1-3	TRBV6-8	-	few
TGTGCCAGCAGGACACAGGGAGTTGGCGATACGCAGTATTTT	CASRTQGVGDTQYF	TRBJ2-3	TRBV9	-	medium-sized
TGTGCCAGCAGCTATACGGGAGGGGGCTATGGCTACACCTTC	CASSYTGGGYGYTF	TRBJ1-2	TRBV6-8	-	few
TGTGCCAGTAGTAACAGGGGCACCGGGGAGCTGTTTTTT	CASSNRGTGELFF	TRBJ2-2	TRBV19	TRBD1	-
TGTGCCAGCAGTTACTCGAGGGGGGTGTATTCACCCCTCCACTTT	CASSYSRGVYSPLHF	TRBJ1-6	TRBV6-8	-	few
TGTGCCAGCAGCCACCGAACAGGGGCTGGAAACACCATATATTTT	CASSHRTGAGNTIYF	TRBJ1-3	TRBV11-3	TRBD1	-
TGTGCCAGTAAACCGGGACAGCTTATCGGGACCCAGTACTTC	CASKPGQLIGTQYF	TRBJ2-5	TRBV19	TRBD1	-
TGCAGCGCCTTCGACCATCGAAGGTACACAGATACGCAGTATTTT	CSAFDHRRYTDTQYF	TRBJ2-3	TRBV29-1	-	-
TGTGCTAGCGGGGGGGGTAGCTCCTACAATGAGCAGTTCTTC	CASGGGSSYNEQFF	TRBJ2-1	TRBV30	TRBD2	-
TGTGCCAGCAGTTACCCGGGGACAGGGGGCACTGAAGCTTTCTTT	CASSYPGTGGTEAFF	TRBJ1-1	TRBV6-8	TRBD1	few
TGTGCCAGCAGCGTCTCGGGGGCGCATGGCTACACCTTC	CASSVSGAHGYTF	TRBJ1-2	TRBV9	-	-
TGTGCCAGCAGCTTGTCAGAACACCCTTACAATGAGCAGTTCTTC	CASSLSEHPYNEQFF	TRBJ2-1	TRBV11-3	-	-
TGTGCCAGTAGTCCCCGGGACAGGGCGGAACAGCCCCAGCATTTT	CASSPRDRAEQPQHF	TRBJ1-5	TRBV19	TRBD1	-
TGCAGCGTTGAAAAAGCCAAAGAGACCCAGTACTTC	CSVEKAKETQYF	TRBJ2-5	TRBV29-1	-	-
TGTGCCAGCAGTGATACGGGTTATGGAAATGGCTACACCTTC	CASSDTGYGNGYTF	TRBJ1-2	TRBV2	-	few
TGTGCCAGCAGTTACGCGGGGACCTATGGCTACACCTTC	CASSYAGTYGYTF	TRBJ1-2	TRBV6-8	-	few
TGTGCCATCAGGGATGACGGGACAGGGGTTTACGAGCAGTACTTC	CAIRDDGTGVYEQYF	TRBJ2-7	TRBV6-8	TRBD1	few